The TCR beta chain described here comes from a study of T-cell reconstitution after alpha-beta-depleted transplantation in children. General study findings and limits: By about two months after transplant, alpha-beta T cells reportedly arose from several hundred graft clones that had expanded. Newly generated T cells supplied most T-cell counts and diversity one year post-transplant. Recipient T cells and thymic progenitors that survived were the source of the high TCRbeta diversity seen at day 60 in some patients.

The TCRbeta library was prepared with unique molecular identifiers. TCRdb passed the PCR reads through MiXCR, listing each CDR3 protein once. The sample lists hundreds of thousands of distinct CDR3 sequences, 20% to 25% occurring once. This clonotype appeared many times. Its antigen is still unknown. Germline V gene sequence: CDR1 MNHEY, CDR2 SVGAGI. This CDR3 is 14 amino acids long. The ends were cut back, 0 bases at V and 5 bases at J, with 10 bases in the middle. This TCR derives from a boy in the first two years of life who had a stem cell transplant for acute myeloid leukemia, so the T cells may come from the graft donor. This specimen was PBMCs, mostly from graft donor cells, taken 360 days after TCRalphabeta/CD19-depleted stem cell transplant. The V call is TRBV6-5, the J call TRBJ1-1; D is possibly TRBD1 (6 bases). The CDR3 region has the DNA TGTGCCAGCAGTTACTCTATAGGGACAACTGAAGCTTTCTTT. It specifies CASSYSIGTTEAFF.